This T cell receptor (beta chain) was sequenced during a study of T cell changes during pregnancy in multiple sclerosis. Using immunoSEQ multiplex PCR, the repertoire was profiled, and TCRdb retains in-frame clones only, with some absent. The sample includes some 73,000 clones, approximately 92% of them seen just once. The V and J ends lost 4 bases and 5 bases respectively, with 15 bases between them. CDR3 length equals 13 residues. Germline V gives CDR1 SQVTM, CDR2 ANQGSEA. The rearrangement uses TRBV29-1 and TRBJ2-7, with D unresolved. The source of this sequence is a female donor in good health, enrolled as a control in a pregnancy study. Sample: peripheral blood, taken in the third trimester of pregnancy. CDR3 amino acids: CSVGLWFSNEQYF. The CDR3 bases are TGCAGCGTTGGACTCTGGTTCAGCAACGAGCAGTACTTC.